This T cell receptor beta chain was identified during a study of CD8 T cells in Susac syndrome. Sequencing of TCR beta, carried out with a high-throughput approach, was applied to CD8+ and CD4+ T cells from the blood. Relapsing-remitting disease, either stable or active, was present in the multiple sclerosis controls, who were treatment-naive patients. The RNA, roughly 0.45 to 1 ug, was put through reverse transcription using random hexamers. The immunoSEQ assay covered 54 Vbeta and 13 Jbeta segments for CDR3. One entry per CDR3 protein results from TCRdb running MiXCR on the immunoSEQ multiplex PCR reads. The sample has some 260,000 distinct CDR3 sequences, around 84% seen once. On this clonotype: The antigen is unknown.

V lost 7 bases and J 2 bases, leaving 8 bases between the germline ends. The CDR3 length is 13 residues. CDR1 is KGHDR and CDR2 is SFDVKD in the germline V gene. Study findings and constraints: It was acknowledged in the study that the number of individuals who were included in its TCR sequencing and HLA analysis was relatively small.

Sequenced input: CD8+ T cells from PBMCs. This chain connects TRBV24-1 to TRBJ2-1; D might be TRBD2 (5 bases). The source of this sequence is a human donor with multiple sclerosis. The CDR3 DNA follows: TGTGCCACCAGCGGGAAGACCTACAATGAGCAGTTCTTC. Its protein is CATSGKTYNEQFF.